A single sample is the source of the 27 T cell receptor beta chains below, sequenced in a study of patients and donors after allogeneic stem cell transplantation. Each CDR3 protein is one row after TCRdb ran MiXCR on the RT-PCR reads. The sample records about a million distinct CDR3 sequences, roughly 18% being singletons. Sequences were obtained from blood, either unsorted or a sorted T cell fraction (not recorded which). These receptors all come from a human donor who was either an allogeneic HSCT recipient or a stem cell or donor lymphocyte infusion donor (not recorded which). It is not recorded whose cells these are; they may come from a transplant donor.

This clonotype was seen at least ten times. V and J are TRBV12-3 or TRBV12-4 and TRBJ2-1, with 10 positions matching TRBD2. V lost 4 bases, J lost 3 bases, and 3 bases stayed unmatched. This CDR3 has 15 residues. CDR3 in DNA: TGTGCCAGCAGTTCTAGGACTAGCGGCTACAATGAGCAGTTCTTC. It specifies CASSSRTSGYNEQFF.

The table lists this clonotype with a few counts. This rearrangement joins TRBV18 to TRBJ2-6; tentative D call: TRBD1 (6 bases). Germline V gene sequence: CDR1 KGHSH, CDR2 LQKENI. This CDR3 is 16 amino acids long. V was cut by 5 bases and J by 4 bases, with 15 bases left in between. DNA of the CDR3: TGTGCCAGCTCATCTCGACAGGAATTGGGGGCCAACGTCCTGACTTTC. It translates to CASSSRQELGANVLTF.

This clonotype was observed a handful of times. The J gene is TRBJ2-7, the V gene TRBV18, with unresolved D. The V and J ends lost 4 bases and 3 bases respectively, with 7 bases between them. CDR3 length equals 12 residues. Germline V gives CDR1 KGHSH, CDR2 LQKENI. The CDR3 protein is CASSHRLYEQYF. In DNA, the CDR3 is TGTGCCAGCTCACACCGTCTCTACGAGCAGTACTTC.

The chain carries TRBV20-1 and TRBJ2-7; the match to TRBD1 covers 7 bases. V trimming: 0 bases; J trimming: 6 bases; junction bases outside the gene matches: 2. This CDR3 is 12 amino acids long. Germline CDR1 reads DFQATT; CDR2 reads SNEGSKA (reference sequence). CDR3 in DNA: TGCAGTGCTAGAGACACAGGGGTCGAGCAGTACTTC. Protein product: CSARDTGVEQYF.

The chain recombines TRBV5-1 with TRBJ2-1, with D tentatively TRBD2 (6 bases). The CDR3 runs 15 residues. Trimming cost V 6 bases and J 0 bases, with 13 bases left between them. Germline assignment: CDR1 SGHRS and CDR2 YFSETQ. CDR3 amino acids: CASMGLAFSYNEQFF. The CDR3, as DNA: TGCGCCAGCATGGGCCTAGCGTTCTCCTACAATGAGCAGTTCTTC.

This clonotype has a handful of counts. The V call is TRBV21-1, the J call TRBJ2-1; TRBD2, the table's D call, lacks a check against the DNA. TRBV21-1 has pseudogene status. The CDR3 sequence is 17 residues long. The CDR3 protein is CASSKKPSGGNYNEQFF. For the CDR3, the DNA is TGTGCCAGCAGCAAGAAACCCAGCGGGGGTAACTACAATGAGCAGTTCTTC.

The chain joins TRBV5-1 to TRBJ2-7, with D possibly TRBD2 on 5 matching bases. Germline values: CDR1 SGHRS, CDR2 YFSETQ. The CDR3 extends over 15 amino acids. Trimming took off 4 bases at V and 6 bases at J, with 20 bases between the two ends. The CDR3 region is CASSPLGREPREQYF. In DNA, the CDR3 is TGCGCCAGCAGCCCCCTTGGGAGAGAACCCCGCGAGCAGTACTTC.

V and J are TRBV5-1 and TRBJ2-2; the D is unclear. The CDR3 is made up of 14 amino acids. Trimming removed 4 bases from V and 1 base from J, with 8 bases in between. Germline CDR1 SGHRS, CDR2 YFSETQ. The CDR3 spells CASSNSQNTGELFF. The CDR3 nucleotides are TGCGCCAGCAGCAATAGCCAGAACACCGGGGAGCTGTTTTTT.

This clonotype has only a few counts. The J gene is TRBJ2-1, the V gene TRBV25-1; 8 nucleotides agree with TRBD1. The CDR3 has 13 amino acids. CDR1 is MGHDK, CDR2 SYGVNS, per germline. The trim removed 5 bases at V and 7 bases at J, leaving 4 bases unmatched. CDR3 loop: CASSSGGRNEQFF. The CDR3 region has the DNA TGTGCCAGCAGTTCAGGGGGCAGGAATGAGCAGTTCTTC.

This clonotype was counted between two and nine times. V and J are TRBV4-2 and TRBJ1-2; TRBD1 matches at 7 bases. Germline trimming cut 3 bases from V and 4 bases from J; bases unmatched to any gene: 8. Germline CDR1 and CDR2: LGHNA and YNFKEQ. This CDR3 contains 15 residues. CDR3 coding DNA: TGTGCCAGCAGCCAGTACCCGACAGGGACCTATGGCTACACCTTC. Protein sequence: CASSQYPTGTYGYTF.

This clonotype showed up just a few times. The chain couples TRBV29-1 to TRBJ2-3; 7 nucleotides line up with TRBD2. The CDR3 is made up of 13 amino acids. Germline CDR1 and CDR2: SQVTM and ANQGSEA. V lost 5 bases to trimming and J lost 3 bases; unmatched junction nucleotides: 5. In DNA form, the CDR3 reads TGCAGCGTTCGAGGGAGGGCGACAGATACGCAGTATTTT. Translating gives CSVRGRATDTQYF.

The chain recombines TRBV29-1 with TRBJ2-7; 11 positions match TRBD1. The trim removed 7 bases at V and 3 bases at J, leaving 5 bases unmatched. The germline V gene encodes CDR1 SQVTM and CDR2 ANQGSEA. This CDR3 is 13 amino acids long. CDR3 sequence reads: CSAHGTGGYEQYF. The CDR3 nucleotides are TGCAGCGCCCACGGGACAGGGGGCTACGAGCAGTACTTC.

In this sample, this clonotype turned up a few times. The chain carries TRBV6-1 and TRBJ1-1; D ambiguous. Germline V CDR1 and CDR2: MNHNS, SASEGT. This CDR3 contains 13 residues. The V and J ends lost 4 bases and 1 base respectively, with 7 bases between them. CDR3 protein: CASSGPANTEAFF. The CDR3 DNA is TGTGCCAGCAGTGGACCGGCGAACACTGAAGCTTTCTTT.

There are a few counts of this clonotype. This chain joins TRBV3-1 and TRBJ2-7, with D possibly matching TRBD1 (6 bases). V was cut by 5 bases and J by 0 bases, with 17 bases left in between. This CDR3 spans 16 amino acids. From germline, CDR1 is LGHDT and CDR2 YNNKEL (reference sequence). In DNA form, the CDR3 reads TGTGCCAGCAGCGAAAGGGGACAAAGGAGCTCCTACGAGCAGTACTTC. Translated: CASSERGQRSSYEQYF.

In this sample, this clonotype turned up a few times. The chain carries TRBV3-1 and TRBJ2-2; D remains ambiguous. CDR3 length equals 15 residues. Trimming shortened V by 1 base and J by 2 bases, and 8 bases separated the two germline ends. Germline-derived CDR1 and CDR2 are LGHDT and YNNKEL (reference sequence). CDR3 region: CASSQGPDNTGELFF. The CDR3 bases are TGTGCCAGCAGCCAAGGCCCGGATAACACCGGGGAGCTGTTTTTT.

This clonotype was recorded a few times. V is TRBV20-1 and J is TRBJ1-6; TRBD1 agrees at 7 bases. The germline gives CDR1 DFQATT, CDR2 SNEGSKA (reference sequence). The CDR3 length is 12 residues. J lost 13 bases, V lost 0 bases, and 3 bases had no gene match. The CDR3 DNA reads TGCAGTGCTAGAGAGACAGGGTCCCCCCTCCACTTT. Its protein is CSARETGSPLHF.

This clonotype was recorded many times. CDR3 DNA sequence: TGTGCCACCAGTGATTTGTGGATAGCGGGGACTGAGCAGTTCTTC. Translated, it gives CATSDLWIAGTEQFF. The chain combines TRBV24-1 with TRBJ2-1, with 8 bases matching TRBD2. The CDR3 spans 15 residues. Germline V lookup: CDR1 KGHDR, CDR2 SFDVKD. Losses at the gene ends were 0 bases for V and 9 bases for J; bases not matched to a gene: 6.

The V gene is TRBV7-9, the J gene TRBJ2-5, with D perhaps TRBD1 (5 bases). The CDR3 length is 17 residues. Germline CDR1 and CDR2: SEHNR and FQNEAQ (reference sequence). Trimming stripped 5 bases from V and 3 bases from J, with 22 bases between. CDR3 region: CASSLGVMVQHEETQYF. DNA of the CDR3: TGTGCCAGCAGCCTAGGGGTCATGGTACAGCACGAAGAGACCCAGTACTTC. The variable domain in full, completed from reference TRBV7-9 and TRBJ2-5, reads DTGVSQNPRHKITKRGQNVTFRCDPISEHNRLYWYRQTLGQGPEFLTYFQNEAQLEKSRLLSDRFSAERPKGSFSTLEIQRTEQGDSAMYLCASSLGVMVQHEETQYFGPGTRLLVL.

The rearrangement links TRBV20-1 to TRBJ1-1; D is undetermined. Trimming cost V 0 bases and J 1 base, with 9 bases left between them. Looked up from germline, CDR1 is DFQATT and CDR2 is SNEGSKA (reference sequence). This CDR3 contains 14 residues. The CDR3 sequence is CSARDPLGNTEAFF. The CDR3 region has the DNA TGCAGTGCTAGAGACCCCTTAGGGAACACTGAAGCTTTCTTT.

This clonotype showed up just a few times. The chain joins TRBV11-2 to TRBJ2-3, with D tentatively TRBD1 (5 bases). Deletions cut 5 bases from V and 2 bases from J, with 23 bases between. This CDR3 spans 18 amino acids. The germline gives CDR1 SGHAT, CDR2 FQNNGV. The CDR3: CASSVIRASKGITDTQYF. The CDR3 region has the DNA TGTGCCAGCAGCGTGATTCGGGCCTCCAAGGGGATCACAGATACGCAGTATTTT.

The chain uses TRBV20-1 and TRBJ1-1; a possible D gene is TRBD1 (5 bases). The ends were cut back, 1 base at V and 7 bases at J, with 19 bases in the middle. The CDR3 is 15 amino acids. Germline lookup yields CDR1 DFQATT and CDR2 SNEGSKA (reference sequence). CDR3 bases: TGCAGTGCTAGAGGCACGGACCGGGACGGCTATGAAGCTTTCTTT. Residues: CSARGTDRDGYEAFF.

The chain uses TRBV27 and TRBJ1-1; weak D call: TRBD1 (5 bases). In germline, CDR1 is MNHEY, CDR2 SMNVEV (reference sequence). Trimming took off 1 base at V and 1 base at J, with 13 bases between the two ends. The CDR3 has 16 amino acids. The CDR3 nucleotides are TGTGCCAGCAGTTTATTGGGGAGTGGGGGGAACACTGAAGCTTTCTTT. Its translation is CASSLLGSGGNTEAFF.

This clonotype has just a few counts. The gene calls are TRBV5-1 and TRBJ2-1; 8 nucleotides agree with TRBD1. This CDR3 has 13 amino acids. Germline values: CDR1 SGHRS, CDR2 YFSETQ. J gave up 8 bases and V 4 bases, and 5 bases lay outside the gene matches. CDR3 in DNA: TGCGCCAGCAGCCAGGGGGCTAGGGATGAGCAGTTCTTC. Protein sequence: CASSQGARDEQFF.

The chain joins TRBV14 to TRBJ1-5; the D is unclear. Germline loops: CDR1 SGHDN, CDR2 FVKESK. The length of the CDR3 is 12 residues. The V and J ends lost 4 bases and 8 bases respectively, with 9 bases between them. The CDR3 spells CASSPVEEPQHF. The CDR3 nucleotides read TGTGCCAGCAGCCCAGTAGAGGAGCCCCAGCATTTT.

The chain couples TRBV29-1 to TRBJ2-1; no clear D gene. Germline CDR1 and CDR2: SQVTM and ANQGSEA. This CDR3 is 11 amino acids long. The V gene lost 3 bases and the J gene lost 8 bases, with 8 bases spanning the gap. This chain's CDR3 is CSVDKGYEQFF. DNA for the CDR3: TGCAGCGTTGATAAAGGCTATGAGCAGTTCTTC.

J is TRBJ2-7 and V is TRBV4-3, with 7 bases fitting TRBD1. With V trimmed by 5 bases and J by 3 bases, 7 bases remained unmatched. Germline V gives CDR1 LGHNA, CDR2 YSLEER. CDR3 length: 14 residues. CDR3: CASSANRGYYEQYF. Here the CDR3 DNA reads TGCGCCAGCAGCGCGAACAGGGGTTACTACGAGCAGTACTTC.

The sample holds a few counts of this clonotype. The chain couples TRBV2 to TRBJ1-5; the D is unclear. CDR1 and CDR2 (germline): SNHLY, FYNNEI. The CDR3 is 19 residues long. V lost 6 bases, J lost 1 base, and 25 bases lay in between. CDR3 nucleotides: TGTGCCAGCAGCCGAAGGAACCCGGCCCCTACCGAAAGCAATCAGCCCCAGCATTTT. Residues: CASSRRNPAPTESNQPQHF.